This T cell receptor (beta chain) comes out of a study of cytomegalovirus exposure and HLA in healthy donors. Study-level findings and limits: Productive rates of about 90% or about 30% were seen for most TCR beta V segments in an earlier analysis.

PCR was performed using 60 Vbeta and 13 Jbeta primers. Profiled with immunoSEQ multiplex PCR; TCRdb holds only in-frame clones, not every one. In the table there are some 150,000 clones, about 69% of which are singletons. This clone was observed a few times. The antigen remains undetermined. In the same sample, other DNA sequences code for this CDR3. The source is a human donor in good health. The sequencing input was PBMCs.

CDR3 in amino acids: CASSHRRGLGGYNEQFF. CDR3 coding DNA: TGTGCCAGCAGCCATCGACGGGGCCTCGGGGGGTACAATGAGCAGTTCTTC. V gene TRBV7-3 combines with J gene TRBJ2-1; TRBD2 matches at 7 bases. J was trimmed by 4 bases and V by 5 bases; bases with no gene match: 14. CDR1 is SGHTA, CDR2 FQGTGA, per germline. The CDR3 spans 17 residues.